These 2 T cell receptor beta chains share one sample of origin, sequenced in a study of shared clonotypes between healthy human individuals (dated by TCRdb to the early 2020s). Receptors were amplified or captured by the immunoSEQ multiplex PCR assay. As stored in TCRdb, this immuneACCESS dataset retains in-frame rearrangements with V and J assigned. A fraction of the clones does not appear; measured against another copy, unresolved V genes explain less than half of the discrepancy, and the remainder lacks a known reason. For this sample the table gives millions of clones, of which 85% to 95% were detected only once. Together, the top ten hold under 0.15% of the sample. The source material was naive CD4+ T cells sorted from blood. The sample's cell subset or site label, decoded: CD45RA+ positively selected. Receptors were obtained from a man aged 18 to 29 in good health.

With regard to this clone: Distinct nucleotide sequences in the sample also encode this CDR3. The CDR3 sequence is CAISVGDTQYF. The DNA of the CDR3 is TGTGCCATCAGTGTGGGGGATACGCAGTATTTT. This chain links TRBV10-3 with TRBJ2-3; D remains unclear. The germline CDR1 and CDR2 sequences are ENHRY and SYGVKD. The CDR3 length is 11 residues. V lost 4 bases, J lost 6 bases, and 5 bases lay in between.

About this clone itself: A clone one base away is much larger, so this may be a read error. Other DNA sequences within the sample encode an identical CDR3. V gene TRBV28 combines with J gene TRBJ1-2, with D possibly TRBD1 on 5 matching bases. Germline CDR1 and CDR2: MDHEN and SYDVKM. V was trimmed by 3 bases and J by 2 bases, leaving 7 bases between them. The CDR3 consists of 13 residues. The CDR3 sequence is CASSFAGNYGYTF. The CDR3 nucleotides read TGTGCCAGCAGTTTCGCAGGGAACTATGGCTACACCTTC.